A selection of T cell receptor beta chains follows, all from one sample in a study of T cells after yellow fever vaccination. TCRdb recomputed calls from the 5' RACE reads with MiXCR, one row per CDR3 protein. The repertoire consists of roughly 300,000 distinct CDR3 sequences, with less than 9.5% occurring once and the leading ten covering around 17%. Material: PBMCs, obtained more than 35 days after the first yellow fever vaccination. Receptor source: a man younger than 30 who received the YFV17D yellow fever vaccine. The conserved cysteine and the conserved F or W are not part of the CDR3 here. D genes are given only for firm matches.

d_gene: NA
v_gene: TRBV7-2
CDR3aa: ASSPLLADTQY

d_gene: NA
v_gene: TRBV12-3/TRBV12-4
CDR3aa: ASSFQGYNTEAF

d_gene: NA
v_gene: TRBV29-1
CDR3aa: SANRARTDTQY

d_gene: NA
v_gene: TRBV7-9
CDR3aa: ASSLVNGHEQF

d_gene: NA
v_gene: TRBV4-3
CDR3aa: ASSPQSETSFFLNEQF

d_gene: TRBD1
v_gene: TRBV5-4
CDR3aa: ASSSTTPTGGTEAF

d_gene: NA
v_gene: TRBV20-1
CDR3aa: SARPGGQPQH

d_gene: NA
v_gene: TRBV3-1
CDR3aa: ASSQDLRRQAEAF

d_gene: NA
v_gene: TRBV15
CDR3aa: ATSRDVEGAF

d_gene: NA
v_gene: TRBV12-3/TRBV12-4
CDR3aa: ASSQTTDTEAF

d_gene: NA
v_gene: TRBV9
CDR3aa: ASSVERQETQY

d_gene: NA
v_gene: TRBV12-3/TRBV12-4
CDR3aa: ASSLWRGFGKLF

d_gene: NA
v_gene: TRBV28
CDR3aa: ASSFDPILH

d_gene: TRBD1
v_gene: TRBV5-8
CDR3aa: ASSDRTGNTEAF

d_gene: TRBD1
v_gene: TRBV19
CDR3aa: ASSRGRDSFTDTQY

d_gene: NA
v_gene: TRBV15
CDR3aa: ATSRDKQGTEF

d_gene: TRBD2
v_gene: TRBV29-1
CDR3aa: SVLLAVAKNIQY

d_gene: TRBD1
v_gene: TRBV6-1
CDR3aa: ASSEPGQGRQPQH

d_gene: TRBD1
v_gene: TRBV7-9
CDR3aa: ASSPAGTGDNEQF